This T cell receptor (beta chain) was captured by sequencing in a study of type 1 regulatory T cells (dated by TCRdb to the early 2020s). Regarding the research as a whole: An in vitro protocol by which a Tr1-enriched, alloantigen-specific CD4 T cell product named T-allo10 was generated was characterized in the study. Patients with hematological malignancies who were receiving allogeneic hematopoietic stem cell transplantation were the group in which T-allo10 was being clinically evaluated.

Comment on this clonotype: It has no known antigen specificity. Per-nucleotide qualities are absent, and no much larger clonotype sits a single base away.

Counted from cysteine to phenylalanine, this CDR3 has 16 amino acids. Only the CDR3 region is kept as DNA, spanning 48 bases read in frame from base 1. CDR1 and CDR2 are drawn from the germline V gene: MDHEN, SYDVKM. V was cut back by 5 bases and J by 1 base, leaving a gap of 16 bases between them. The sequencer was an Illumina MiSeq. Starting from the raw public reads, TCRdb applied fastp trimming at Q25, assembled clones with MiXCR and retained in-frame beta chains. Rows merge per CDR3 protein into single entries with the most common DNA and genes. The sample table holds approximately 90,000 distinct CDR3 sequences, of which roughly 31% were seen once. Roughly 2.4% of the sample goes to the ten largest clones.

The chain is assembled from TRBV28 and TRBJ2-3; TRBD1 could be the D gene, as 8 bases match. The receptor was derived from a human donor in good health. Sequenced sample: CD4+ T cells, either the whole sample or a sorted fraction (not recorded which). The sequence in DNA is TGTGCCAGCAGTGACAGGGGAGGGATGGGCACAGATACGCAGTATTTT. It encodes CASSDRGGMGTDTQYF.